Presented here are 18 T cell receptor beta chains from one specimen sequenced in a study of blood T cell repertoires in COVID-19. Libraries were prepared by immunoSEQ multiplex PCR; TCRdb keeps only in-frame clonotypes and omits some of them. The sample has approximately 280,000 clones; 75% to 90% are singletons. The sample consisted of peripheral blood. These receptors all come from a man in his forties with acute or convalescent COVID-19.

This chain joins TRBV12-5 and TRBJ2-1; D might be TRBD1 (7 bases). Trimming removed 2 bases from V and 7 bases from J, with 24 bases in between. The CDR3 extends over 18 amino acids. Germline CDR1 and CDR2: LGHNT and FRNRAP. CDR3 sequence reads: CASGLPTQGGTPRNEQFF. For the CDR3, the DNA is TGTGCTAGTGGTTTGCCCACCCAGGGGGGCACCCCTAGGAATGAGCAGTTCTTC.

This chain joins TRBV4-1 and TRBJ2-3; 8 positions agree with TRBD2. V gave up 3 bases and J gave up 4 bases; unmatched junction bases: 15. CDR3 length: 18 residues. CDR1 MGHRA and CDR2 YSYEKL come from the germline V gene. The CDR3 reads CASSHLGTGTSFSDTQYF. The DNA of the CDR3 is TGCGCCAGCAGCCACCTTGGCACCGGGACTAGTTTTTCAGATACGCAGTATTTT.

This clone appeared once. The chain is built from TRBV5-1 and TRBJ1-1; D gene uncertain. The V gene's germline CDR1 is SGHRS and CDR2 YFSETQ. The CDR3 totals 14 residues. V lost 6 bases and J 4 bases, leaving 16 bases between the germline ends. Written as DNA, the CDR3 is TGCGCCAGCAAGGAAGGAACAGCAGGCACTGAAGCTTTCTTT. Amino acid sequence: CASKEGTAGTEAFF.

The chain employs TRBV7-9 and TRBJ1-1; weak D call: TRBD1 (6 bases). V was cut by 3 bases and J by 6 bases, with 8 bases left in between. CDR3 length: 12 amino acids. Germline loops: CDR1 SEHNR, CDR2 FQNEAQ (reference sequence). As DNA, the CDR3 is TGTGCCAGCAGCTTGGGGGCCTCTGAAGCTTTCTTT. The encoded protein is CASSLGASEAFF.

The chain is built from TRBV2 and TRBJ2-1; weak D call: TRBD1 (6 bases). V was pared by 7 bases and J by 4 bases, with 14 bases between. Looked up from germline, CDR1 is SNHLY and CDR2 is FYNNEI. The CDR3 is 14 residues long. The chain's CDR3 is CASIRQVGYNEQFF. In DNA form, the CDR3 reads TGTGCCAGCATTAGACAGGTAGGATACAATGAGCAGTTCTTC.

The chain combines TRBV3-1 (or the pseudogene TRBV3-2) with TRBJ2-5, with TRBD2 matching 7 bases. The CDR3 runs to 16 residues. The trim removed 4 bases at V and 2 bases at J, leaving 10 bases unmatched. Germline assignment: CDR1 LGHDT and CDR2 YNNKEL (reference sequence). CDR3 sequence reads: CASSPTWAGDQETQYF. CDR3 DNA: TGTGCCAGCAGCCCGACCTGGGCGGGAGATCAAGAGACCCAGTACTTC.

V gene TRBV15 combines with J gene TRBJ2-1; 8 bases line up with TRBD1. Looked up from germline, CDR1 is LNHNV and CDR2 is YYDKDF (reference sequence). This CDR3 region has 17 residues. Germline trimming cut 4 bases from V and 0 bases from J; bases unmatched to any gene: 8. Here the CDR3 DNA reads TGTGCCACCAGCACCCCGGCAGGGGGCCCCTCCTACAATGAGCAGTTCTTC. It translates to CATSTPAGGPSYNEQFF.

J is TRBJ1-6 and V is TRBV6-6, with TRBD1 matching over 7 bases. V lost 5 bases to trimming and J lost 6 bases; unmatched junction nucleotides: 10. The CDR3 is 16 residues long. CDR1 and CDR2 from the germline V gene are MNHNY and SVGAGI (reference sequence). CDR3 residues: CASSRQGYSPNSPLHF. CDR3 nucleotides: TGTGCCAGCAGTCGACAGGGCTATTCTCCTAATTCACCCCTCCACTTT.

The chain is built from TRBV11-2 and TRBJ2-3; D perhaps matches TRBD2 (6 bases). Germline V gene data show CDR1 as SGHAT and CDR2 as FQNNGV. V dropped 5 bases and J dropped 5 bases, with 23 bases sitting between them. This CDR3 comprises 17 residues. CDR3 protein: CASSRVGKRAGGDTQYF. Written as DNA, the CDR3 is TGTGCCAGCAGCCGGGTTGGGAAGCGGGCCGGCGGAGATACGCAGTATTTT. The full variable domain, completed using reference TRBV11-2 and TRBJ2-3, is EAGVAQSPRYKIIEKRQSVAFWCNPISGHATLYWYQQILGQGPKLLIQFQNNGVVDDSQLPKDRFSAERLKGVDSTLKIQPAKLEDSAVYLCASSRVGKRAGGDTQYFGPGTRLTVL.

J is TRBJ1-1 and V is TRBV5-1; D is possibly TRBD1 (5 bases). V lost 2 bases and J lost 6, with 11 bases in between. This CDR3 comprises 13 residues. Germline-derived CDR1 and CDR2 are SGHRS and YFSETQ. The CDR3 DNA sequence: TGCGCCAGCAGCTTTCAGGGCACTGCTGAAGCTTTCTTT. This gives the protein CASSFQGTAEAFF.

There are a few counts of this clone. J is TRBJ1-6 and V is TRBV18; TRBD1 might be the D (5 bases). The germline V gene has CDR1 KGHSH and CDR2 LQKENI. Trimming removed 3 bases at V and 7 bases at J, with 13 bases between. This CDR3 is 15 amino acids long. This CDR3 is CASSPATVANSPLHF. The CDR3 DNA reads TGTGCCAGCTCACCCGCGACAGTAGCCAATTCACCCCTCCACTTT.

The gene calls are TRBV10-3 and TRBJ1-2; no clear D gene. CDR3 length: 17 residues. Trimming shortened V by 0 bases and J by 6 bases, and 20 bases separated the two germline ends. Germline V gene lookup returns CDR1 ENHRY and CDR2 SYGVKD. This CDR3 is CAISESLGDYPSNGYTF. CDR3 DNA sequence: TGTGCCATCAGTGAGTCTCTGGGAGACTACCCCTCCAATGGCTACACCTTC.

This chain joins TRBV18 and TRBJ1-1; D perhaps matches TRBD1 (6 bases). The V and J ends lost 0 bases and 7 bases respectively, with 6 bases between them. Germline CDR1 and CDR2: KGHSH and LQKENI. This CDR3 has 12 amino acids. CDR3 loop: CASSPPDSEAFF. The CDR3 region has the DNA TGTGCCAGCTCACCACCGGACAGTGAAGCTTTCTTT.

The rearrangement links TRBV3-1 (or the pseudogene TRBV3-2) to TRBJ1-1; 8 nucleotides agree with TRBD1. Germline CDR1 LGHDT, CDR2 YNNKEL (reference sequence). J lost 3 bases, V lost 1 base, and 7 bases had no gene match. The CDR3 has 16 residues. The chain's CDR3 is CASSQAAGGGYTEAFF. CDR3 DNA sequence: TGTGCCAGCAGCCAAGCCGCAGGGGGCGGGTACACTGAAGCTTTCTTT.

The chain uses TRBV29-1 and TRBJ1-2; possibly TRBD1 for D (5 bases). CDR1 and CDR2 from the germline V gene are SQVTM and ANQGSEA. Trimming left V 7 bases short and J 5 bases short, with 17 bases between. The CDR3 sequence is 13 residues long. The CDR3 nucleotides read TGCAGCGCCTCCGGGACCGGGACTTATGGCTACACCTTC. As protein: CSASGTGTYGYTF.

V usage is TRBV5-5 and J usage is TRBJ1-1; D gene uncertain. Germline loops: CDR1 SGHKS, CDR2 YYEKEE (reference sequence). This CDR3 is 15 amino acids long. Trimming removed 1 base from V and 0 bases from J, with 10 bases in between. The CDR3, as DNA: TGTGCCAGCAGCTTGTCGATGCGCATGAACACTGAAGCTTTCTTT. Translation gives CASSLSMRMNTEAFF.

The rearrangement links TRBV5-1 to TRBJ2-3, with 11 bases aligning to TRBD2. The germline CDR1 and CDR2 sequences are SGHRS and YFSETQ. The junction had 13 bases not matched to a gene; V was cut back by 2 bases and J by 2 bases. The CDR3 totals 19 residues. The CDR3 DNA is TGCGCCAGCAGCTTCGGGCTAGCGGGGGGCCCAACCCTCACAGATACGCAGTATTTT. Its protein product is CASSFGLAGGPTLTDTQYF. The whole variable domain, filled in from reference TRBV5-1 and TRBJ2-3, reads KAGVTQTPRYLIKTRGQQVTLSCSPISGHRSVSWYQQTPGQGLQFLFEYFSETQRNKGNFPGRFSGRQFSNSRSEMNVSTLELGDSALYLCASSFGLAGGPTLTDTQYFGPGTRLTVL.

The DNA for the CDR3 is TGTGCCAGCAGCCCAGGACAGGGCCTAGGGGTGAGCAATGAGCAGTTCTTC. This gives the protein CASSPGQGLGVSNEQFF. The chain is built from TRBV11-3 and TRBJ2-1; 8 bases are shared with TRBD1. CDR3 length equals 17 residues. The germline V gene encodes CDR1 SGHNT and CDR2 YENEEA. The J segment lost 6 bases and the V segment lost 5 bases, leaving 15 bases of the junction unmatched.